The T cell receptor (beta chain) under discussion was sequenced for a study of neurological immune-mediated disorders. About the study: Relapsing-remitting disease affected 31, and secondary progressive 3, of some 34 multiple sclerosis patients.

Trimming took 0 bases from V and 2 from J; bases not matched to a gene: 14. The CDR3 has 19 amino acids. CDR1 is SGHRS, CDR2 YFSETQ, per germline. Study-wide findings and caveats: The multiple sclerosis repertoire cluster lacked an association with any feature, whether clinical or MRI. On phylogenetic grouping, the repertoires of 18 of 34 multiple sclerosis patients fell within one related-CDR3 cluster, constituting a possible signature.

This clonotype was counted ten times or more. Its antigen is undetermined. A 10-nucleotide random UMI tagged transcripts in template-switch 5'RACE cDNA synthesis. TCRdb re-derived calls from the 5' RACE reads in MiXCR, one entry per CDR3 protein. Seen here are under 80,000 distinct CDR3 sequences, less than 5.5% observed once, and the top ten hold approximately 3%. The sequencing sample was made of PBMCs. The sequence was obtained from a woman under 40 with multiple sclerosis. The chain uses TRBV5-1 and TRBJ2-3; 8 bases are a match to TRBD2. In nucleotides, the CDR3 is TGCGCCAGCAGCTTGGTTGTTTACGAGCGGGGGTCTCTCACAGATACGCAGTATTTT. Translated: CASSLVVYERGSLTDTQYF. Together with reference TRBV5-1 and TRBJ2-3, the CDR3 gives the full variable domain: KAGVTQTPRYLIKTRGQQVTLSCSPISGHRSVSWYQQTPGQGLQFLFEYFSETQRNKGNFPGRFSGRQFSNSRSEMNVSTLELGDSALYLCASSLVVYERGSLTDTQYFGPGTRLTVL.